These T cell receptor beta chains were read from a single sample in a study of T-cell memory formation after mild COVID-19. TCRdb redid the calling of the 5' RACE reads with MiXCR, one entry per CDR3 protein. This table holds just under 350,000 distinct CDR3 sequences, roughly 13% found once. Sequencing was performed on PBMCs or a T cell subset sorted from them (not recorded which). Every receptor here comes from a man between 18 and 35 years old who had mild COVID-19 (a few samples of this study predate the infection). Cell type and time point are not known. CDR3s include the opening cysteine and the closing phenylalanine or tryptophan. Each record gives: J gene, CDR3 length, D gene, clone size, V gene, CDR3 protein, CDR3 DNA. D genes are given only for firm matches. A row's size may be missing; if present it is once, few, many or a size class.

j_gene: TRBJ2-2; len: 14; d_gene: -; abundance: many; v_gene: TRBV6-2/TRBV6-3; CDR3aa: CASRYHENTGELFF; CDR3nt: TGTGCCAGCCGGTACCATGAGAACACCGGGGAGCTGTTTTTT
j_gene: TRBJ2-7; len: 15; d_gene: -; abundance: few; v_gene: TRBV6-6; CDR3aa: CASSRGWDRPSEQYF; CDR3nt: TGTGCCAGCAGCCGCGGATGGGATCGGCCCTCCGAGCAGTACTTC
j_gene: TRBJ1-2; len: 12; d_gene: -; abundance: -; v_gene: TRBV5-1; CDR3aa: CASKGGGDGYTF; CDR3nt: TGCGCCAGCAAGGGGGGGGGCGATGGCTACACCTTC
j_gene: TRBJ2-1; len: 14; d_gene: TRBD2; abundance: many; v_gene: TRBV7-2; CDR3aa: CASSPGTSGDKQFF; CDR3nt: TGTGCCAGCAGCCCTGGGACTAGCGGGGATAAGCAGTTCTTC
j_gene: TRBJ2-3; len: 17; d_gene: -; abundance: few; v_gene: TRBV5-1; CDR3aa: CASSLAGGSGSTDTQYF; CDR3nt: TGCGCCAGCAGCTTGGCAGGCGGGTCAGGGAGCACAGATACGCAGTATTTT
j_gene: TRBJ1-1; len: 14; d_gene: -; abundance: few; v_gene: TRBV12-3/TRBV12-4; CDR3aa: CASSREGDYTEAFF; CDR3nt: TGTGCCAGCAGCAGGGAAGGAGATTACACTGAAGCTTTCTTT
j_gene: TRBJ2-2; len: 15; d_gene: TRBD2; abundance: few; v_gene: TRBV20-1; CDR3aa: CSAPITSGGTGELFF; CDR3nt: TGCAGTGCTCCAATAACTAGCGGGGGAACCGGGGAGCTGTTTTTT
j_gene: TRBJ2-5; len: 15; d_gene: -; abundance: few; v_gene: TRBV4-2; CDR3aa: CASSRTWTEQETQYF; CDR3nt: TGTGCCAGCAGCCGGACTTGGACGGAGCAAGAGACCCAGTACTTC
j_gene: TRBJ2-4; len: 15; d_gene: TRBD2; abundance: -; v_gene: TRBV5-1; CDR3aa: CASSGGLAGENIQYF; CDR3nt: TGCGCCAGCAGCGGGGGACTAGCCGGCGAAAACATTCAGTACTTC
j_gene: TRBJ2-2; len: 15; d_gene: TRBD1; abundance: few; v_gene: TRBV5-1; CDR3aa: CASSSGTGRSGELFF; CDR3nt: TGCGCCAGCAGCTCCGGGACAGGGCGTTCGGGGGAGCTGTTTTTT
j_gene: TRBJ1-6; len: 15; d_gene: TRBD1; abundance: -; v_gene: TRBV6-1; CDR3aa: CASISRQGAFSPLHF; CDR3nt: TGTGCCAGCATTTCTCGACAGGGGGCTTTTTCACCCCTCCACTTT
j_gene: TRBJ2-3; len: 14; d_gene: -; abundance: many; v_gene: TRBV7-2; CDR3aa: CASSFWGNTDTQYF; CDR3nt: TGTGCCAGCAGCTTCTGGGGGAACACAGATACGCAGTATTTT
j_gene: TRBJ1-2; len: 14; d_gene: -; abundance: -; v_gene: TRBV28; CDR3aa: CATADQGLNDGYTF; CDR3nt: TGTGCCACCGCTGATCAGGGGTTGAACGATGGCTACACCTTC
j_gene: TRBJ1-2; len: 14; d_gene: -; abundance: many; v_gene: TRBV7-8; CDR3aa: CASSLQGLYYGYTF; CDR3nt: TGTGCCAGCAGCTTACAGGGACTCTACTATGGCTACACCTTC
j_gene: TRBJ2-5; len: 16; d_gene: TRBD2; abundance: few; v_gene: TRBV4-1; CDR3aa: CASSPPGAGDQETQYF; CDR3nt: TGCGCCAGCAGCCCGCCGGGAGCGGGGGACCAAGAGACCCAGTACTTC
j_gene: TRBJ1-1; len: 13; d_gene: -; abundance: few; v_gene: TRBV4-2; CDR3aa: CASSQDSGPEAFF; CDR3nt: TGTGCCAGCAGCCAAGATAGCGGTCCTGAAGCTTTCTTT
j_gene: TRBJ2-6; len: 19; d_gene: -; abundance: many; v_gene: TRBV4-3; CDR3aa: CASSQEVDGGLGGANVLTF; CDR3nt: TGCGCCAGCAGCCAAGAGGTGGACGGAGGCCTAGGTGGGGCCAACGTCCTGACTTTC
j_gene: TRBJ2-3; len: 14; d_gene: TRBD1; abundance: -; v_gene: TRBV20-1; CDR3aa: CSAGTGNGADTQYF; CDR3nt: TGCAGTGCTGGGACAGGGAACGGGGCAGATACGCAGTATTTT
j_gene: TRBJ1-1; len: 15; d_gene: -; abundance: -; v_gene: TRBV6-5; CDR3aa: CASSYSGQADFGAFF; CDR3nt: TGTGCCAGCAGTTACTCAGGGCAGGCGGACTTTGGAGCTTTCTTT
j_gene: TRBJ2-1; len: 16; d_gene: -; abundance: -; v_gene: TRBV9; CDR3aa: CASSELDNPYYNEQFF; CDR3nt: TGTGCCAGCAGCGAATTGGACAACCCGTACTACAATGAGCAGTTCTTC
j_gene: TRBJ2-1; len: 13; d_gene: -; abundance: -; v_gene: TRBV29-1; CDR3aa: CSVERQGYNEQFF; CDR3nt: TGCAGCGTTGAAAGGCAGGGATACAATGAGCAGTTCTTC
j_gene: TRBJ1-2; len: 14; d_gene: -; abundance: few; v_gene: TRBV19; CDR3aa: CASSPPGSSYGYTF; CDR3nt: TGTGCCAGTAGTCCCCCCGGGAGCTCCTATGGCTACACCTTC
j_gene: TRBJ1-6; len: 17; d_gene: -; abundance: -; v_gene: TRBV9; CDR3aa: CASSEADSSSYNSPLHF; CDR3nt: TGTGCCAGCAGCGAGGCAGACAGTAGCTCCTATAATTCACCCCTCCACTTT
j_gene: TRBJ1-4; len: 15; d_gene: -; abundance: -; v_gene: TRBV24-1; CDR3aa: CATSDPGQWCEKLFF; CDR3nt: TGTGCCACCAGTGATCCAGGGCAGTGGTGTGAAAAACTGTTTTTT
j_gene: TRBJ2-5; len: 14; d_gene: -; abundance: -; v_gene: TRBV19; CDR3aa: CASSRSGRQETQYF; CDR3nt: TGTGCCAGTAGTAGGTCGGGACGGCAAGAGACCCAGTACTTC
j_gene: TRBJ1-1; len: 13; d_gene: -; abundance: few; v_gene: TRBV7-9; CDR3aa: CASSLGQAAEAFF; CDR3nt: TGTGCCAGCAGCTTAGGACAGGCGGCTGAAGCTTTCTTT
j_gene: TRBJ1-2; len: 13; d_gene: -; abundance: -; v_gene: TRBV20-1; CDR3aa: CSGGAGESYGYTF; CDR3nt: TGCAGTGGGGGGGCAGGGGAAAGCTATGGCTACACCTTC
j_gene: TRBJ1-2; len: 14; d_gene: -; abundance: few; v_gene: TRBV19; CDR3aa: CASSIPGAAYGYTF; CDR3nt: TGTGCCAGTAGTATACCAGGGGCGGCTTATGGCTACACCTTC
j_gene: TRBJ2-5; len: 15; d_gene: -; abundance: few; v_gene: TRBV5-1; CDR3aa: CASSSVVGGQETQYF; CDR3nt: TGCGCCAGCAGCTCGGTGGTTGGGGGCCAAGAGACCCAGTACTTC
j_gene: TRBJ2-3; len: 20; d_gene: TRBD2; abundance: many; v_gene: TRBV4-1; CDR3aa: CASSHRGGLDLPHRTDTQYF; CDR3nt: TGCGCCAGCAGCCACCGAGGGGGACTAGATCTCCCCCATCGCACAGATACGCAGTATTTT
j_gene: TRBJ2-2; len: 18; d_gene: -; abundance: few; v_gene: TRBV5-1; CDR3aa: CASSLDRVWVRNTGELFF; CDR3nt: TGCGCCAGCAGCTTGGACAGGGTATGGGTGCGAAACACCGGGGAGCTGTTTTTT
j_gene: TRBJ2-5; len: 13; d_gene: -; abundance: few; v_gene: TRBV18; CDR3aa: CASSPGLVETQYF; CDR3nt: TGTGCCAGCTCACCGGGACTGGTAGAGACCCAGTACTTC
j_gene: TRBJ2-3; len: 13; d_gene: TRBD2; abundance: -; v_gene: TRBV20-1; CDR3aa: CSGYSGGRDTQYF; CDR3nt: TGCAGTGGGTATAGCGGGGGTCGGGATACGCAGTATTTT
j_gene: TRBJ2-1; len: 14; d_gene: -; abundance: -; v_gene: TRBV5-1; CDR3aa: CASNPMSLGNEQFF; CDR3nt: TGCGCCAGCAACCCGATGTCTCTGGGGAATGAGCAGTTCTTC